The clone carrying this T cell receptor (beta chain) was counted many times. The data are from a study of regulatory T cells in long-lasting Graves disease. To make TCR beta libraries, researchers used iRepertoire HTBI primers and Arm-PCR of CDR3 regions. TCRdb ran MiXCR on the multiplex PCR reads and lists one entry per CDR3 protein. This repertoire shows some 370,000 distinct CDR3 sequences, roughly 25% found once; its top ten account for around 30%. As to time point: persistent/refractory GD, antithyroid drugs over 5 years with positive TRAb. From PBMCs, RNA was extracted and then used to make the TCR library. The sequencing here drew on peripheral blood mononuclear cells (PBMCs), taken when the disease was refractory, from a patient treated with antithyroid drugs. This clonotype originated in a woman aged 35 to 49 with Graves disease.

The CDR3 loop is CASSRRGSGTYEQYF. The CDR3 DNA reads TGTGCCAGCAGTCGCCGGGGTAGCGGTACCTACGAGCAGTACTTC. The J gene is TRBJ2-7, the V gene TRBV6-1; D is possibly TRBD2 (6 bases). This CDR3 spans 15 amino acids. Germline CDR1 is MNHNS and CDR2 is SASEGT. V was shortened by 5 bases and J by 2 bases, with 16 bases between the two germline ends.